A selection of T cell receptor beta chains follows, all from one sample in a study of T-cell reconstitution after alpha-beta-depleted transplantation in children. TCRdb ran MiXCR on the PCR reads and lists one entry per CDR3 protein. Among over 150,000 distinct CDR3 sequences listed, less than 15% were seen once. Sample: PBMCs from the stem cell graft donor, taken from the stem cell graft. The receptors come from a human donor who donated a stem cell graft to a child with acute lymphoblastic leukemia. CDR3s include the opening cysteine and the closing phenylalanine or tryptophan. Fields, in order: D gene, clone size, J gene, V gene, CDR3 protein, CDR3 DNA. The D gene is left open where the match is weak. Not every row has a clone size; where given, it reads once, few, many or a size class.

>TRBD1|many|TRBJ2-5|TRBV27
CASSSRQGSETQYF
TGTGCCAGCAGTTCGAGACAGGGATCGGAGACCCAGTACTTC
>TRBD2|few|TRBJ2-4|TRBV5-1
CASSLGPLAEIAKNIQYF
TGCGCCAGCAGCTTGGGGCCTCTAGCGGAGATAGCCAAAAACATTCAGTACTTC
>NA|many|TRBJ2-2|TRBV5-1
CASSSGGTGELFF
TGCGCCAGCAGCTCTGGGGGGACCGGGGAGCTGTTTTTT
>TRBD2|few|TRBJ2-7|TRBV5-1
CASSFRTSGTLTSHFYEQYF
TGCGCCAGCAGCTTCCGGACTAGCGGGACTTTAACCTCCCATTTCTACGAGCAGTACTTC
>NA|few|TRBJ2-3|TRBV12-3/TRBV12-4
CASSLSFTDTQYF
TGTGCCAGCAGCCTAAGCTTCACAGATACGCAGTATTTT
>NA|many|TRBJ2-6|TRBV25-1
CASSEAGVGANVLTF
TGTGCCAGCAGTGAGGCAGGGGTCGGGGCCAACGTCCTGACTTTC
>TRBD2|many|TRBJ2-4|TRBV5-1
CASSPGLAGGFILAKNIQYF
TGCGCCAGCAGCCCGGGACTAGCGGGAGGATTTATTCTAGCCAAAAACATTCAGTACTTC
>NA|few|TRBJ2-7|TRBV6-5
CASSSTDRIYEQYF
TGTGCCAGCAGTTCCACCGACAGGATCTACGAGCAGTACTTC
>NA|many|TRBJ1-1|TRBV7-2
CASSLIHGNTEAFF
TGTGCCAGCAGCTTAATCCATGGGAACACTGAAGCTTTCTTT
>TRBD2|many|TRBJ2-3|TRBV29-1
CSVEPTSGRADTQYF
TGCAGCGTTGAACCGACTAGCGGGAGGGCAGATACGCAGTATTTT
>NA|many|TRBJ2-5|TRBV4-1
CASSQVGGKDQETQYF
TGCGCCAGCAGCCAAGTCGGGGGAAAGGACCAAGAGACCCAGTACTTC
>NA|many|TRBJ1-3|TRBV21-1
CASSNYPNPVSGNTIYF
TGTGCCAGCAGCAACTACCCCAATCCCGTCTCTGGAAACACCATATATTTT
>NA|many|TRBJ2-7|TRBV4-1
CASSQAAQQSYEQYF
TGCGCCAGCAGCCAAGCCGCGCAACAATCCTACGAGCAGTACTTC
>NA|many|TRBJ2-7|TRBV7-6
CASRIEPISYEQYF
TGTGCCAGCCGCATAGAACCAATCTCCTACGAGCAGTACTTC
>TRBD2|NA|TRBJ2-1|TRBV12-3/TRBV12-4
CASITLGEGNYNEQFF
TGTGCCAGCATTACCCTAGGGGAGGGTAATTACAATGAGCAGTTCTTC
>TRBD1|many|TRBJ2-7|TRBV15
CATSASGTEIYEQYF
TGTGCCACCAGCGCCTCCGGGACAGAAATCTACGAGCAGTACTTC
>NA|many|TRBJ1-1|TRBV15
CATSSKEGTEAFF
TGTGCCACCAGCAGCAAAGAGGGCACTGAAGCTTTCTTT
>TRBD2|few|TRBJ2-7|TRBV29-1
CSVGTSGRNEQYF
TGCAGCGTTGGGACTAGCGGGAGAAACGAGCAGTACTTC
>NA|many|TRBJ2-3|TRBV9
CASSVAGQDTQYF
TGTGCCAGCAGCGTAGCAGGCCAAGATACGCAGTATTTT
>NA|many|TRBJ1-6|TRBV7-2
CASSLVAFREGNSPLHF
TGTGCCAGCAGCTTAGTGGCTTTTCGAGAGGGGAATTCACCCCTCCACTTT
>NA|many|TRBJ2-7|TRBV20-1
CSAREGYEQYF
TGCAGTGCTAGGGAGGGTTACGAGCAGTACTTC
>NA|many|TRBJ1-6|TRBV11-3
CASSLAGSPLHF
TGTGCCAGCAGCTTAGCAGGGTCACCCCTCCACTTT
>NA|many|TRBJ2-5|TRBV6-5
CASSSDPPSRTQYF
TGTGCCAGCAGTTCAGACCCCCCCTCCAGGACCCAGTACTTC
>NA|NA|TRBJ2-5|TRBV19
CASTRSYDTGSQETQYF
TGTGCCAGTACTAGATCCTATGACACAGGGTCCCAAGAGACCCAGTACTTC
>TRBD1|many|TRBJ1-1|TRBV7-6
CASSLWDRGHTEAFF
TGTGCCAGCAGCTTATGGGACAGGGGGCACACTGAAGCTTTCTTT
>TRBD2|many|TRBJ2-2|TRBV5-1
CASSRQTSGGTGELFF
TGCGCCAGCAGCCGACAGACTAGCGGAGGAACCGGGGAGCTGTTTTTT
>TRBD1|many|TRBJ2-7|TRBV5-1
CASSFGTGGSYEQYF
TGCGCCAGCAGCTTCGGGACAGGGGGATCCTACGAGCAGTACTTC
>NA|few|TRBJ2-1|TRBV11-3
CASSSGLREQFF
TGTGCCAGCAGCTCGGGACTGCGGGAGCAGTTCTTC
>NA|NA|TRBJ2-7|TRBV20-1
CSARDFGTPGLIEQYF
TGCAGTGCTAGAGATTTTGGGACCCCAGGTCTGATCGAGCAGTACTTC
>NA|NA|TRBJ2-4|TRBV5-1
CASSLSDWDIQYF
TGCGCCAGCAGCTTGTCGGATTGGGACATTCAGTACTTC
>NA|many|TRBJ1-2|TRBV7-9
CASSLGRRYHGYTF
TGTGCCAGCAGCTTAGGACGAAGGTATCATGGCTACACCTTC
>NA|few|TRBJ2-3|TRBV12-3/TRBV12-4
CASSTPVGTPGADTQYF
TGTGCCAGCAGCACCCCCGTGGGGACTCCCGGGGCAGATACGCAGTATTTT
>TRBD1|many|TRBJ2-7|TRBV29-1
CSVSSRGHEQYF
TGCAGCGTTTCATCCAGGGGGCACGAGCAGTACTTC
>NA|many|TRBJ1-1|TRBV3-1
CASSSSIMNTEAFF
TGTGCCAGCAGCTCTAGCATCATGAACACTGAAGCTTTCTTT
>TRBD2|many|TRBJ2-5|TRBV28
CASKAGKVASGRWIQETQYF
TGTGCCAGCAAGGCTGGGAAGGTGGCTAGCGGGAGGTGGATACAAGAGACCCAGTACTTC
>NA|NA|TRBJ1-5|TRBV11-1
CASSLAPAGTGKIQPQHF
TGTGCCAGCAGCTTAGCCCCAGCAGGGACGGGAAAAATCCAGCCCCAGCATTTT
>TRBD2|NA|TRBJ2-5|TRBV20-1
CSAPRDSGPETQYF
TGCAGTGCTCCAAGGGATAGCGGGCCAGAGACCCAGTACTTC
>NA|NA|TRBJ2-5|TRBV5-1
CASYGGSRGRETQYF
TGCGCCAGCTATGGAGGGAGCCGCGGCAGAGAGACCCAGTACTTC
>TRBD1|few|TRBJ1-1|TRBV18
CASSNPGQVNTEAFF
TGTGCCAGCTCGAATCCGGGACAGGTGAACACTGAAGCTTTCTTT
>NA|many|TRBJ2-2|TRBV10-3
CAIRPRTGELFF
TGTGCCATCAGACCCCGGACCGGGGAGCTGTTTTTT
>NA|many|TRBJ2-2|TRBV27
CASSTNRERAGELFF
TGTGCCAGCAGTACTAACAGGGAAAGGGCCGGGGAGCTGTTTTTT
>TRBD2|many|TRBJ2-3|TRBV20-1
CSAMAGGYPTDTQYF
TGCAGTGCTATGGCGGGGGGTTATCCCACAGATACGCAGTATTTT
>NA|many|TRBJ2-1|TRBV5-1
CASGLTYEQFF
TGCGCCAGCGGCCTTACCTATGAGCAGTTCTTC